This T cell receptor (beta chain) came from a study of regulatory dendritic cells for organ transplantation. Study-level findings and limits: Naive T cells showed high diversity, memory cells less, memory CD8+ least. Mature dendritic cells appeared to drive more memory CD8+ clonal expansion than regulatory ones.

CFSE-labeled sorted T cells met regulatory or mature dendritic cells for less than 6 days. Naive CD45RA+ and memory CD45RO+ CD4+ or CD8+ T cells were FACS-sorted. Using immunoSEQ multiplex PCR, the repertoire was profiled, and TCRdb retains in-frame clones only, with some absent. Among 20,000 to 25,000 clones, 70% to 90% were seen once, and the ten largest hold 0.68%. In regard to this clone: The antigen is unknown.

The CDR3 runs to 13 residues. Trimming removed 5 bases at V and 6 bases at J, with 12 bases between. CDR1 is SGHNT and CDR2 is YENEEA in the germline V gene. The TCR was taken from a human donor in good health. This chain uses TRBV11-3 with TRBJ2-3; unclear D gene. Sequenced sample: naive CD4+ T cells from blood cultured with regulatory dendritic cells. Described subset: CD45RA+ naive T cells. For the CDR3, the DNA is TGTGCCAGCAGCCAGCAGCCCGGGGATACGCAGTATTTT. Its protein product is CASSQQPGDTQYF.